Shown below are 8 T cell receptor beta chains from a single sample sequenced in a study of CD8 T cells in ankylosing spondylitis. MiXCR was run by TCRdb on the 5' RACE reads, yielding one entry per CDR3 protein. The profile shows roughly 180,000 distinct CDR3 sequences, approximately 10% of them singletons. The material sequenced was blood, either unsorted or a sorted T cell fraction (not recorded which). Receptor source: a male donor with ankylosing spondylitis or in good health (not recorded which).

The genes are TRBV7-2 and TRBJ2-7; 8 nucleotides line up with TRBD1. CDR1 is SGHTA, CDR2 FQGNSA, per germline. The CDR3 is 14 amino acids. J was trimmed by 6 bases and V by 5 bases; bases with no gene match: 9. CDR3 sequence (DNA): TGTGCCAGCAGCCCCAGGGGGCAAAATTCCGAGCAGTACTTC. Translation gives CASSPRGQNSEQYF.

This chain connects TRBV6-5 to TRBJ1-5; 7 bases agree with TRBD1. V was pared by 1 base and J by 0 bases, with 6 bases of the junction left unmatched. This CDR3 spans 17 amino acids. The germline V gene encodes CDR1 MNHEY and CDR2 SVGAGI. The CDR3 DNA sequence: TGTGCCAGCAGTTACTTGCGACAGGGAAATAGCAATCAGCCCCAGCATTTT. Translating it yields CASSYLRQGNSNQPQHF.

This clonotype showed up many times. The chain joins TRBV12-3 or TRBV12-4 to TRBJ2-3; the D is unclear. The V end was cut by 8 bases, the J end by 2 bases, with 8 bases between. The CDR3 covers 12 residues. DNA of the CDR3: TGTGCCAGCCAGCCTACCACAGATACGCAGTATTTT. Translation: CASQPTTDTQYF.

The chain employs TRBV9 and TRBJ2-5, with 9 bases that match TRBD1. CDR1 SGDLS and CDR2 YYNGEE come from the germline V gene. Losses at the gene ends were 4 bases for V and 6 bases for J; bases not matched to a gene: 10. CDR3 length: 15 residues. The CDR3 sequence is CASSPPGQGWKTQYF. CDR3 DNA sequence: TGTGCCAGCAGCCCCCCAGGACAGGGGTGGAAGACCCAGTACTTC.

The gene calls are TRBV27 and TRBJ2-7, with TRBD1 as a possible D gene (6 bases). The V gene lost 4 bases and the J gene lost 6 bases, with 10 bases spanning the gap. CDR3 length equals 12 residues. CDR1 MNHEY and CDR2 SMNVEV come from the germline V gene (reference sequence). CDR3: CASSSAGVEQYF. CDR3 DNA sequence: TGTGCCAGCAGTTCCGCAGGGGTCGAGCAGTACTTC.

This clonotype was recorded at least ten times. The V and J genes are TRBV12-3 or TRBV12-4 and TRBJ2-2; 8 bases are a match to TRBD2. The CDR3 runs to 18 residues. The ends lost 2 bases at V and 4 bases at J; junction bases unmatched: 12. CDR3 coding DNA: TGTGCCAGCAGTTTAAGTCGGGGGGGAGCGGTGGTCACCGGGGAGCTGTTTTTT. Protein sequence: CASSLSRGGAVVTGELFF.

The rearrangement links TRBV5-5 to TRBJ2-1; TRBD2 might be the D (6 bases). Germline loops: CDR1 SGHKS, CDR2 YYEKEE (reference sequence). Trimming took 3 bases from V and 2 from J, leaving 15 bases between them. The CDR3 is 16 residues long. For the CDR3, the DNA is TGTGCCAGCAGCTCCCTTGGAGGGGTCGCCTACAATGAGCAGTTCTTC. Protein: CASSSLGGVAYNEQFF.

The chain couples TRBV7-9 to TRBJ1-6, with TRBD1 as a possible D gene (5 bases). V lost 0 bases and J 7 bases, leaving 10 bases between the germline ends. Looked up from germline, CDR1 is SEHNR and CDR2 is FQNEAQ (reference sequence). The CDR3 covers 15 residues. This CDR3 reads CASSLANQGNSPLHF. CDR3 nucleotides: TGTGCCAGCAGCTTAGCGAACCAGGGAAATTCACCCCTCCACTTT.